The sample holds many counts of the clone carrying this TCR beta chain. Its specificity is unknown. The CDR3 is made up of 11 amino acids. V dropped 0 bases and J dropped 10 bases, with 4 bases sitting between them. Germline V CDR1 and CDR2: LNHNV, YYDKDF (reference sequence). This sample was taken from a study of CD8 T cells in ankylosing spondylitis. Study-wide results and limits: Ankylosing spondylitis blood seemed to carry a telltale TCR beta motif made of fewer than 10 highly homologous variants.

Each CDR3 protein gets one entry after TCRdb re-called the 5' RACE reads with MiXCR. The table has 50,000 or so distinct CDR3 sequences, roughly 7.3% seen once; the top ten hold over 6.5%. Sequenced: blood, either unsorted or a sorted T cell fraction (not recorded which). This sequence was found in a female donor with ankylosing spondylitis or in good health (not recorded which). V is TRBV15 and J is TRBJ2-1, with D unresolved. For the CDR3, the DNA is TGTGCCACCAGCAGAGAGGTCGAGCAGTTCTTC. It yields the protein CATSREVEQFF.